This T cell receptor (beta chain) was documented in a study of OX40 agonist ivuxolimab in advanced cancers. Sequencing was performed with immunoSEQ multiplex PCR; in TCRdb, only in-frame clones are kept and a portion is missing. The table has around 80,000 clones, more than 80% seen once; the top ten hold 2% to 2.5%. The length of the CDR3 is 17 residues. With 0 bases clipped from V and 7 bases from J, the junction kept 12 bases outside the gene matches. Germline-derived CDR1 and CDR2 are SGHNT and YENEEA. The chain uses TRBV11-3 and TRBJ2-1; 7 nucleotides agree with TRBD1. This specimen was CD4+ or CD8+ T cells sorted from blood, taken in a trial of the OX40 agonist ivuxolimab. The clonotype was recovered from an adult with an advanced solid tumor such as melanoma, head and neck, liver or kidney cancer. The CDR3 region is CASSLDHGPGGMNEQFF. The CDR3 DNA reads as TGTGCCAGCAGCTTAGACCACGGCCCAGGGGGTATGAATGAGCAGTTCTTC.